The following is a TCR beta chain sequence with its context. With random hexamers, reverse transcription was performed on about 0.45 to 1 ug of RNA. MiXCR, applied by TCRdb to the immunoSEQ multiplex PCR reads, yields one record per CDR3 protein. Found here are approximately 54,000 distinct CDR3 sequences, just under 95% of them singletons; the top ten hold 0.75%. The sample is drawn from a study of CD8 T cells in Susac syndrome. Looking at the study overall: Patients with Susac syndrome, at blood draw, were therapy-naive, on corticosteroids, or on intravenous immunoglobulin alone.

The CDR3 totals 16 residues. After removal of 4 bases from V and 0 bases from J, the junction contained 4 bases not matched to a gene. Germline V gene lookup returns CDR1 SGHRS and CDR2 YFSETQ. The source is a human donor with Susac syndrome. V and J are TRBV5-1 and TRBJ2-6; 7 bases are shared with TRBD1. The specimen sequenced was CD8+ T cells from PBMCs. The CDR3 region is CASSPTGVSGANVLTF. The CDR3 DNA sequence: TGCGCCAGCAGCCCAACAGGGGTCTCTGGGGCCAACGTCCTGACTTTC. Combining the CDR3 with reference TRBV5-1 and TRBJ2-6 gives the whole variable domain KAGVTQTPRYLIKTRGQQVTLSCSPISGHRSVSWYQQTPGQGLQFLFEYFSETQRNKGNFPGRFSGRQFSNSRSEMNVSTLELGDSALYLCASSPTGVSGANVLTFGAGSRLTVL.